This TCR beta chain was found in a study of beta chain features in type 1 diabetes. J lost 5 bases, V lost 6 bases, and 10 bases had no gene match. The germline gives CDR1 SQVTM, CDR2 ANQGSEA. This CDR3 contains 13 residues. The whole isolated RNA underwent reverse transcription, so sequencing captured expressed TCRB transcripts. Only in-frame clones appear in the TCRdb table, and some are missing; sequencing was by immunoSEQ multiplex PCR. Found here are 450,000 to 600,000 clones, 30% of them singletons; the top ten hold about 0.065%. This receptor was taken from a man aged 18 to 35 in good health. The gene calls are TRBV29-1 and TRBJ2-7; 7 bases match TRBD1. The sequencing sample was made of naive CD4+ T cells from blood. The CDR3 bases are TGCAGCGTGATTACCCGGGACAGTCACGAGCAGTACTTC. The encoded protein is CSVITRDSHEQYF.